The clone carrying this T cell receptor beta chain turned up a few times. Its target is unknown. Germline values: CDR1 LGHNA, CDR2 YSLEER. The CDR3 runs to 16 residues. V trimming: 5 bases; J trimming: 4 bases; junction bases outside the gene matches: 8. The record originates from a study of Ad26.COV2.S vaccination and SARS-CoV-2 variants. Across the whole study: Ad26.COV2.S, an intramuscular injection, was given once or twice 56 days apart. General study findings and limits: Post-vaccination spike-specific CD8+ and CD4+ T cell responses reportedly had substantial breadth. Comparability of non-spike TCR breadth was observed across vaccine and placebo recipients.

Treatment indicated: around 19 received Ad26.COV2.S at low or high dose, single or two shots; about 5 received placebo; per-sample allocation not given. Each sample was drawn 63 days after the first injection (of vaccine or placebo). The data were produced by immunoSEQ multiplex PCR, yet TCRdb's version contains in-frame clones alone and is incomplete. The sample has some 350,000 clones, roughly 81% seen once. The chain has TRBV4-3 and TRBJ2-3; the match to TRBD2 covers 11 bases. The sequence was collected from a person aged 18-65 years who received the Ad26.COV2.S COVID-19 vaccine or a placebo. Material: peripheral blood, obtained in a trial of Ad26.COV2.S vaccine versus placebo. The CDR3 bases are TGCGCCAGCAGCTGGGCTAGCGGGAGGTGGGCAGATACGCAGTATTTT. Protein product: CASSWASGRWADTQYF.